This T cell receptor beta chain was captured by sequencing in a study of blood T cell repertoires in COVID-19. Study details: Samples representing acute and convalescent COVID-19 were sourced from the United States, Italy and Spain. T cells, B-cell-depleted T cells, or PBMCs supplied cDNA or gDNA.

This CDR3 is 13 amino acids long. Trimming pared 5 bases from V and 9 bases from J, leaving 17 bases between. Methods used by the authors: Amplification with reference gene primers provided the estimates of nucleated cell counts. Assay used: immunoSEQ multiplex PCR; TCRdb lists only in-frame clones, some missing. V and J calls and clone size are copied from that table; D and trimming were computed from the DNA. The sample includes 100,000 to 150,000 clones, approximately 81% of them seen just once. The count of this clone is one. The receptor's source is a young woman who had recovered from COVID-19. V gene TRBV12-3 or TRBV12-4 combines with J gene TRBJ2-7; the D gene is possibly TRBD1 (6 bases). Material: peripheral blood. The CDR3 nucleotides read TGTGCCAGCAGTAGGGACACCCGGGGTGCGCAGTACTTC. This translates into CASSRDTRGAQYF.